What follows is one T cell receptor beta chain and its context. Its specificity is not known. Germline CDR1 is SGHRS and CDR2 is YFSETQ. The CDR3 length is 14 residues. The V and J ends lost 4 bases and 7 bases respectively, with 14 bases between them. The sample comes from a study of shared clonotypes between healthy human individuals. Study results and limitations: Sequencing depth was predicted to influence how clonotypes are shared among donors. Roughly 4.6% of naive CD4 clonotypes were common to a handful of donors. Against clonotypes common to all four donors, non-shared ones had lower generation probabilities.

Only in-frame clones appear in the TCRdb table, and some are missing; sequencing was by immunoSEQ multiplex PCR. The sample has some 2 million clones, roughly 95% seen once. Sequencing was done on a sample of naive CD4+ T cells sorted from blood. Subset noted: CD45RA+ positively selected. The source of this sequence is a man aged 18 to 30 in good health. The chain recombines TRBV5-1 with TRBJ1-4; possible D gene TRBD1, 5 bases. CDR3 region: CASSGVGVGEKLFF. The DNA of the CDR3 is TGCGCCAGCAGCGGAGTAGGGGTGGGTGAAAAACTGTTTTTT.